This T cell receptor beta chain originates from a study of cytomegalovirus exposure and HLA in healthy donors. A multiplex PCR was run with 60 Vbeta primers and 13 Jbeta primers. Assay: immunoSEQ multiplex PCR; the TCRdb copy retains only in-frame clones and omits some. The sample has about 140,000 clones. The TCR originated in a male donor in good health and CMV-seronegative. Sequenced: PBMCs.

CDR3 in DNA: TGTGCCACCAGCAGAAACTACGGACAGGATCTCGGCAACTATGGCTACACCTTC. Protein product: CATSRNYGQDLGNYGYTF. The gene calls are TRBV15 and TRBJ1-2; 7 bases agree with TRBD1. The germline V gene has CDR1 LNHNV and CDR2 YYDKDF (reference sequence). Trimming at V came to 2 bases and at J to 2 bases, leaving 14 bases not matched to a gene. The CDR3 is 18 residues long.